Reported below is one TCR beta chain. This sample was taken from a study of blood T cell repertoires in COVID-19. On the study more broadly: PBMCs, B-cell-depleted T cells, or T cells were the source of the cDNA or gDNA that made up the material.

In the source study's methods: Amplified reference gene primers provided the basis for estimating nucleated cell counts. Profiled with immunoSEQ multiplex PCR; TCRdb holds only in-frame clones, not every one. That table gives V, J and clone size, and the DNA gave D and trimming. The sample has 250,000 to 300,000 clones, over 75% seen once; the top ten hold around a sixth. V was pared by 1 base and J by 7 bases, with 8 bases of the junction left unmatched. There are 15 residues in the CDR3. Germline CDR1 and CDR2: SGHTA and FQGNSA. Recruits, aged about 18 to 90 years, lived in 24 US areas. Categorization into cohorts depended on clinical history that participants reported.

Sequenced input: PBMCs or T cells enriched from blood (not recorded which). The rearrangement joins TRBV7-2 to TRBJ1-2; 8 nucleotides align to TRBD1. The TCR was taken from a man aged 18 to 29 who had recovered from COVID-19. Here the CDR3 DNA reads TGTGCCAGCAGCTTAGTGGAGACAGGGGAGGTTGGCTACACCTTC. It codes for CASSLVETGEVGYTF.